This T cell receptor beta chain was obtained from a study of cytomegalovirus exposure and HLA in healthy donors. Each donor was nominally healthy when sampled (though unrecorded immune exposures were likely). The primer mix had 60 Vbeta and 13 Jbeta primers. Some clones are missing from TCRdb's copy, which holds only in-frame ones; the method was immunoSEQ multiplex PCR. The repertoire holds approximately 61,000 clones, with around 80% as singletons. The CDR3 is made up of 15 amino acids. Germline V lookup: CDR1 SQVTM, CDR2 ANQGSEA. The J segment lost 2 bases and the V segment lost 5 bases, leaving 8 bases of the junction unmatched.

The V and J genes are TRBV29-1 and TRBJ1-4; 7 nucleotides agree with TRBD1. The source is a man aged 50 to 59 in good health and CMV-seropositive. Sequenced sample: PBMCs. CDR3 sequence: CSVSDRVRTNEKLFF. The CDR3 DNA is TGCAGCGTTTCCGACAGGGTACGGACTAATGAAAAACTGTTTTTT. The complete variable domain, with remaining parts taken from reference TRBV29-1 and TRBJ1-4, reads SAVISQKPSRDICQRGTSLTIQCQVDSQVTMMFWYRQQPGQSLTLIATANQGSEATYESGFVIDKFPISRPNLTFSTLTVSNMSPEDSSIYLCSVSDRVRTNEKLFFGSGTQLSVL.